Described below is a single T cell receptor (beta chain) sequence and its context. This entry belongs to a study of OX40 agonist ivuxolimab in advanced cancers. Using immunoSEQ multiplex PCR, the repertoire was profiled, and TCRdb retains in-frame clones only, with some absent. The sample includes about 80,000 clones, about 90% seen only once; the top ten take over 8.5%. CDR3 length: 17 residues. Looked up from germline, CDR1 is SGHAT and CDR2 is FQNNGV. With 0 bases removed from V and 1 base from J, the gap between germline ends came to 12 bases. V is TRBV11-2 and J is TRBJ1-4; D not resolved. This sequence originates from an adult with an advanced solid tumor such as melanoma, head and neck, liver or kidney cancer. The sample was CD4+ or CD8+ T cells sorted from blood, taken in a trial of the OX40 agonist ivuxolimab. The CDR3 sequence: CASSLESRRETNEKLFF. The CDR3 region has the DNA TGTGCCAGCAGCTTAGAAAGCAGGAGAGAAACTAATGAAAAACTGTTTTTT.